Listed below are T cell receptor beta chains from one sample, sequenced in a study of patients and donors after allogeneic stem cell transplantation. TCRdb processed the RT-PCR reads anew with MiXCR; each CDR3 protein has one entry. The top ten clones hold about 24% of a sample with some 160,000 distinct CDR3 sequences, 24% of them seen once. Sequences were obtained from blood, either unsorted or a sorted T cell fraction (not recorded which). These receptors came from a human donor who was either an allogeneic HSCT recipient or a stem cell or donor lymphocyte infusion donor (not recorded which). It is not recorded whose cells these are; they may come from a transplant donor. Both conserved end residues are part of each CDR3. D genes are given only for firm matches. Clone size is given for some rows only: seen once, a few or many times, or a class if the clone is expanded.

>15|TRBJ2-1|-|-|TRBV21-1
CASTKGGKAYNEQFF
TGTGCCAGCACCAAAGGGGGGAAGGCGTACAATGAGCAGTTCTTC
>15|TRBJ2-5|few|-|TRBV29-1
CSVDQLQGRYETQYF
TGCAGCGTTGATCAACTACAGGGCCGGTACGAGACCCAGTACTTC
>14|TRBJ1-4|many|-|TRBV10-3
CATMEGEANEKLFF
TGTGCCACAATGGAGGGAGAAGCTAATGAAAAACTGTTTTTT
>13|TRBJ2-7|few|-|TRBV29-1
CSVQGVGIYEQYF
TGCAGCGTACAGGGAGTTGGGATTTACGAGCAGTACTTC
>12|TRBJ2-2|few|-|TRBV20-1
CSVRGNTGELFF
TGCAGTGTGCGGGGCAACACCGGGGAGCTGTTTTTT
>14|TRBJ2-7|-|-|TRBV5-1
CASRKEYSDYEQYF
TGCGCCAGCAGGAAGGAGTATAGCGACTACGAGCAGTACTTC
>12|TRBJ2-1|many|-|TRBV2
CASSVVYNEQFF
TGTGCCAGCAGTGTGGTCTACAATGAGCAGTTCTTC
>15|TRBJ1-6|few|TRBD1|TRBV7-6
CASSLTRDSQSPLHF
TGTGCCAGCAGCTTAACGCGGGACAGCCAATCACCCCTCCACTTT
>12|TRBJ1-2|few|-|TRBV29-1
CSVIEANYGYTF
TGCAGCGTTATTGAGGCTAACTATGGCTACACCTTC
>15|TRBJ2-7|-|TRBD2|TRBV20-1
CSARVGGVVRNEQYF
TGCAGTGCTAGAGTGGGGGGGGTAGTCCGGAACGAGCAGTACTTC
>12|TRBJ2-7|-|-|TRBV5-1
CASSAGHYEQYF
TGCGCCAGCAGCGCGGGTCACTACGAGCAGTACTTC
>11|TRBJ2-2|few|-|TRBV7-2
CASSPPRELFF
TGTGCCAGCAGCCCCCCTAGGGAGCTGTTTTTT
>13|TRBJ2-5|-|-|TRBV29-1
CSVESLGRETQYF
TGCAGCGTTGAATCACTAGGTCGGGAGACCCAGTACTTC
>14|TRBJ2-1|-|-|TRBV12-3/TRBV12-4
CASRQRDSDNEQFF
TGTGCCAGCAGACAAAGGGACTCCGACAATGAGCAGTTCTTC
>14|TRBJ1-1|few|TRBD1|TRBV12-3/TRBV12-4
CASTLATGVTEAFF
TGTGCCAGCACTCTAGCGACAGGGGTTACTGAAGCTTTCTTT
>13|TRBJ2-1|few|-|TRBV2
CASGAGPSNEQFF
TGTGCCAGCGGGGCAGGACCATCCAATGAGCAGTTCTTC
>15|TRBJ1-1|few|-|TRBV4-1
CASSHPTGGDTEAFF
TGCGCCAGCAGCCACCCGACAGGAGGGGACACTGAAGCTTTCTTT
>16|TRBJ2-7|few|-|TRBV7-9
CASSSRGGMGIYEQYF
TGTGCCAGCAGCTCCCGTGGGGGGATGGGCATATACGAGCAGTACTTC
>16|TRBJ2-7|-|TRBD1|TRBV20-1
CSARDEQGAHIYEQYF
TGCAGTGCTAGAGACGAACAGGGGGCCCATATCTACGAGCAGTACTTC
>13|TRBJ2-2|-|-|TRBV12-3/TRBV12-4
CASRSLAPGELFF
TGTGCCAGCAGGTCTCTAGCTCCCGGGGAGCTGTTTTTT
>16|TRBJ2-1|-|TRBD2|TRBV29-1
CSVESLSLAGYNEQFF
TGCAGCGTTGAATCCTTGTCACTAGCGGGGTACAATGAGCAGTTCTTC
>13|TRBJ2-1|-|-|TRBV12-3/TRBV12-4
CASSSLPQVKQFF
TGTGCCAGCAGTTCCCTTCCCCAGGTAAAGCAGTTCTTC
>13|TRBJ2-3|-|-|TRBV15
CAIKAGRTDTQYF
TGTGCCATCAAAGCCGGGCGCACAGATACGCAGTATTTT
>12|TRBJ2-3|-|-|TRBV12-3/TRBV12-4
CASSSNTDTQYF
TGTGCCAGCAGTTCAAACACAGATACGCAGTATTTT
>14|TRBJ1-1|many|-|TRBV20-1
CSAREPWGNTEAFF
TGCAGTGCTAGGGAACCCTGGGGGAACACTGAAGCTTTCTTT
>13|TRBJ1-1|many|-|TRBV5-1
CASSPEGSTEAFF
TGCGCCAGCAGCCCGGAGGGGAGCACTGAAGCTTTCTTT
>14|TRBJ1-5|few|-|TRBV5-5
CASSLGGTGQPQHF
TGTGCCAGCAGCTTGGGGGGGACCGGTCAGCCCCAGCATTTT
>13|TRBJ1-2|-|-|TRBV24-1
CAGVTATAYGYTF
TGTGCCGGCGTCACAGCGACGGCCTATGGCTACACCTTC
>16|TRBJ2-1|few|-|TRBV20-1
CSARDSSLTINNEQFF
TGCAGTGCTAGAGATTCTTCACTTACAATTAACAATGAGCAGTTCTTC
>17|TRBJ1-5|-|-|TRBV18
CASSPGDEATSNQPQHF
TGTGCCAGCTCGCCCGGTGACGAGGCTACGAGCAATCAGCCCCAGCATTTT
>15|TRBJ2-7|few|-|TRBV4-1
CASSHGGLSLGEQYF
TGCGCCAGCAGCCATGGTGGCCTTTCACTCGGCGAGCAGTACTTC
>15|TRBJ2-3|-|-|TRBV6-5
CASSSPEASTDTQYF
TGTGCCAGCAGTTCCCCCGAAGCTAGCACAGATACGCAGTATTTT
>13|TRBJ2-7|-|-|TRBV5-1
CASSLDSAYEQYF
TGCGCCAGCAGCTTGGATTCCGCCTACGAGCAGTACTTC
>16|TRBJ2-7|few|TRBD2|TRBV20-1
CSARAPGTSATYEQYF
TGCAGTGCTAGAGCACCCGGGACTAGCGCTACCTACGAGCAGTACTTC
>11|TRBJ2-7|-|-|TRBV20-1
CSASSPSEQYF
TGCAGTGCTAGCTCACCCTCCGAGCAGTACTTC
>13|TRBJ1-2|few|-|TRBV12-3/TRBV12-4
CASSLGAGFGYTF
TGTGCCAGCAGTTTAGGGGCAGGGTTCGGCTACACCTTC
>15|TRBJ1-1|many|-|TRBV5-1
CASSLRGPSNTEAFF
TGCGCCAGCAGCTTGAGGGGTCCCTCGAACACTGAAGCTTTCTTT
>18|TRBJ2-3|few|TRBD2|TRBV5-1
CASSFPSGRPAGRDTQYF
TGCGCCAGCAGCTTCCCTAGCGGGAGGCCCGCCGGTAGGGATACGCAGTATTTT
>17|TRBJ2-1|few|TRBD2|TRBV4-3
CASSHAWASGIGNEQFF
TGCGCCAGCAGCCACGCCTGGGCTAGCGGGATTGGCAATGAGCAGTTCTTC
>15|TRBJ2-1|-|-|TRBV5-1
CASSLFLSSYNEQFF
TGCGCCAGCAGCTTATTCCTGAGCTCCTACAATGAGCAGTTCTTC
>13|TRBJ2-2|-|-|TRBV27
CASSFGIAGELFF
TGTGCCAGCAGTTTTGGGATAGCGGGGGAGCTGTTTTTT
>14|TRBJ1-2|-|-|TRBV20-1
CSARDLSGNYGYTF
TGCAGTGCTAGAGATCTTTCGGGGAACTATGGCTACACCTTC
>12|TRBJ1-2|few|-|TRBV15
CATSPRGRTYTF
TGTGCCACCAGCCCAAGGGGTCGGACCTACACCTTC
>16|TRBJ2-7|-|-|TRBV9
CASSSGAESLAYEQYF
TGTGCCAGCAGCTCAGGCGCGGAGTCACTTGCCTACGAGCAGTACTTC
>16|TRBJ2-3|few|-|TRBV12-5
CASGLGGGLYTDTQYF
TGTGCTAGTGGTTTGGGAGGAGGACTATACACAGATACGCAGTATTTT
>13|TRBJ2-3|-|-|TRBV28
CASSLSESLRGYF
TGTGCCAGCAGTTTAAGCGAGTCGCTACGGGGCTATTTT
>18|TRBJ2-3|-|TRBD2|TRBV20-1
CSASVVPSREGLADTQYF
TGCAGTGCTAGTGTTGTGCCCTCGCGGGAGGGCCTGGCAGATACGCAGTATTTT
>15|TRBJ2-7|-|TRBD1|TRBV12-3/TRBV12-4
CASSSPGQGPYEQYF
TGTGCCAGCAGTTCCCCGGGACAGGGGCCCTACGAGCAGTACTTC
>12|TRBJ2-2|few|-|TRBV12-3/TRBV12-4
CANGRNTGELFF
TGTGCCAACGGACGAAACACCGGGGAGCTGTTTTTT
>14|TRBJ2-5|-|-|TRBV4-2
CASSQGPGGETQYF
TGTGCCAGCAGCCAAGGACCAGGGGGGGAGACCCAGTACTTC
>14|TRBJ2-3|-|TRBD2|TRBV27
CASSPLAGSDTQYF
TGTGCCAGCAGTCCGTTAGCGGGGTCGGATACGCAGTATTTT
>15|TRBJ1-1|few|TRBD1|TRBV7-2
CASSFPRSGGTEAFF
TGTGCCAGCAGCTTCCCCCGATCAGGGGGAACTGAAGCTTTCTTT
>14|TRBJ1-1|-|-|TRBV29-1
CSVSIATKNTEAFF
TGCAGCGTCTCAATAGCGACGAAGAACACTGAAGCTTTCTTT
>14|TRBJ2-5|-|TRBD2|TRBV10-3
CAISAPGGQETQYF
TGTGCCATCAGTGCCCCGGGGGGACAAGAGACCCAGTACTTC
>18|TRBJ1-1|-|-|TRBV3-1
CASSQDSGEGPPNTEAFF
TGTGCCAGCAGCCAAGATTCCGGTGAGGGCCCCCCGAACACTGAAGCTTTCTTT